This T cell receptor beta chain was observed in a study of tumor-infiltrating lymphocytes in localized non-small cell lung cancer. General observations from the study: Only some patients had TCR sequencing, depending on available tissue. Tumors had more T cell infiltration than uninvolved lung, per TCRbeta sequencing and CD3 counts. Tumor T-cell fraction from TCR sequencing was not associated with recurrence-free survival (p = 0.61). Immunotypes IM1 and IM2 had similar TCR-derived T-cell fractions.

The ends were cut back, 7 bases at V and 0 bases at J, with 12 bases in the middle. Germline V gene lookup returns CDR1 SGHNT and CDR2 YENEEA. CDR3 length: 14 residues. This table comes from immunoSEQ multiplex PCR, and its TCRdb copy is limited to in-frame clones, with some not included. The sample has 25,000 or so clones, about two thirds seen once; the top ten hold about 6.5%. As concerns this clone: Its target is not known.

The sequence came from a human donor with non-small cell lung cancer. Sequenced material: lung tumor tissue. The V and J genes are TRBV11-3 and TRBJ1-1; maybe TRBD1 (5 bases). The chain's CDR3 is CASIAQGVNTEAFF. The CDR3 DNA sequence: TGTGCCAGCATCGCCCAGGGAGTGAACACTGAAGCTTTCTTT.